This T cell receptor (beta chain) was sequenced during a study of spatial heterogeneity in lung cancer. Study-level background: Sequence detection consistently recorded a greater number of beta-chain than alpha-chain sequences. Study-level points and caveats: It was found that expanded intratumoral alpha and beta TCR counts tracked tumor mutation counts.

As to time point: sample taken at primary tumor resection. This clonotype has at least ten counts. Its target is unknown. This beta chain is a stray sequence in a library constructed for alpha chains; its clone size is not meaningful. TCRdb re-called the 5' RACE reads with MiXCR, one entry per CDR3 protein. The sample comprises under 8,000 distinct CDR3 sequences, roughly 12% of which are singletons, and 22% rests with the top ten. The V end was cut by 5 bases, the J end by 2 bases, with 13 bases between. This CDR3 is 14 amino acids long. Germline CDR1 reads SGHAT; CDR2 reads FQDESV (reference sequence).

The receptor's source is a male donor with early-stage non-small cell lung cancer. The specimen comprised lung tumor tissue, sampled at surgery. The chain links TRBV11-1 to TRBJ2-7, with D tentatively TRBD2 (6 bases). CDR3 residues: CASSPEGGPYEQYF. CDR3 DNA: TGTGCCAGCAGCCCGGAGGGAGGACCCTACGAGCAGTACTTC. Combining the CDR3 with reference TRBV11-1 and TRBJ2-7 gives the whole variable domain EAEVAQSPRYKITEKSQAVAFWCDPISGHATLYWYRQILGQGPELLVQFQDESVVDDSQLPKDRFSAERLKGVDSTLKIQPAELGDSAMYLCASSPEGGPYEQYFGPGTRLTVT.